This T cell receptor (beta chain) was obtained from a study of neurological immune-mediated disorders. This clonotype was recorded many times. CDR1 is SGHRS, CDR2 YFSETQ, per germline. Trimming took 3 bases from V and 12 from J, leaving 24 bases between them. The CDR3 sequence is 16 residues long. Synthesis of cDNA was accomplished via 5'RACE employing 10-nucleotide random UMIs. TCRdb re-analysed the 5' RACE reads in MiXCR, keeping a single row per CDR3 protein. The top ten clones hold more than 2% of a sample with tens of thousands of distinct CDR3 sequences, roughly 4% of them seen once. This receptor was identified in a woman aged 45-60 years with multiple sclerosis. The chain links TRBV5-1 to TRBJ1-4, with D possibly matching TRBD1 (5 bases). Material: PBMCs. CDR3 amino acids: CASSSTSQVPPLELFF. DNA of the CDR3: TGCGCCAGCAGCTCCACATCACAGGTTCCACCCTTGGAACTGTTTTTT.